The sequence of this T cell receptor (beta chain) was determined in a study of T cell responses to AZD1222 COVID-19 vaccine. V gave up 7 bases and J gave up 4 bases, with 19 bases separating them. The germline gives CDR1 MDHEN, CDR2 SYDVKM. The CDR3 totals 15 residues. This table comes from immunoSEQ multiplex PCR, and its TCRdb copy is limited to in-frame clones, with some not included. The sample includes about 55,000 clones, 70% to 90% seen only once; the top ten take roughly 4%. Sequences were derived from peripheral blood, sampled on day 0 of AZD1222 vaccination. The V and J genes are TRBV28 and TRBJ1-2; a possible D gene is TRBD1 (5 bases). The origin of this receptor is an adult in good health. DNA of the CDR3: TGTGCCAGCACCATTGGTGGAGGGGATCCCTATGGCTACACCTTC. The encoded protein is CASTIGGGDPYGYTF.